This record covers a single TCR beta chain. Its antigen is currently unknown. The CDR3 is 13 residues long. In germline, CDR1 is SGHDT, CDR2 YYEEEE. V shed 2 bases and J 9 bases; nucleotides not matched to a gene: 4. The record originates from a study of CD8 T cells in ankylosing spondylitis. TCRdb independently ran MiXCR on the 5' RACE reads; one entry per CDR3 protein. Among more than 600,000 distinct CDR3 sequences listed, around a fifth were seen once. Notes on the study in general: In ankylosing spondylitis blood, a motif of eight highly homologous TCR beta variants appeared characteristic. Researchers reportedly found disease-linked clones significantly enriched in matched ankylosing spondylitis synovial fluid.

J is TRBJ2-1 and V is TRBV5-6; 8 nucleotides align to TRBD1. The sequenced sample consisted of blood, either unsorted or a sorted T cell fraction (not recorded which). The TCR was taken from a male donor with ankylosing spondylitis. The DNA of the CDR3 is TGTGCCAGCAGCTTTGGACAGGGATTTGAGCAGTTCTTC. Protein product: CASSFGQGFEQFF.